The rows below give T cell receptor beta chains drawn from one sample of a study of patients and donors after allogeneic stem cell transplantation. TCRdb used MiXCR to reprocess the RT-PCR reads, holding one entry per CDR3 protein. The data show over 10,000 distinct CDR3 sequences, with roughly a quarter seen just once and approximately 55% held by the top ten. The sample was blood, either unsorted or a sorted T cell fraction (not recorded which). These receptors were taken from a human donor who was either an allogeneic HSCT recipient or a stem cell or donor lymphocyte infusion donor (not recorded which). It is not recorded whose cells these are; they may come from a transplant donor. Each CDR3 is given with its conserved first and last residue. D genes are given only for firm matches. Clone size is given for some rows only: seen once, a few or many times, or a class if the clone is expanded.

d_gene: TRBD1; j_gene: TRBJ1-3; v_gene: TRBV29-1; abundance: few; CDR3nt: TGCAGCGTTAGGGGGACAGGTTATGGAAACACCATATATTTT; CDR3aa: CSVRGTGYGNTIYF
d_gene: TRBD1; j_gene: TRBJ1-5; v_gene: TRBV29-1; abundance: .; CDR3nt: TGCAGCGTAGCCGGGACAGGGGAACAGCCCCAGCATTTT; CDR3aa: CSVAGTGEQPQHF
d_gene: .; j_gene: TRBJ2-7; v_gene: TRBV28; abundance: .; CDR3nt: TGTGCCAGCAGTTTTGGCCTTCCCTCCTACGAGCAGTACTTC; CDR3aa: CASSFGLPSYEQYF
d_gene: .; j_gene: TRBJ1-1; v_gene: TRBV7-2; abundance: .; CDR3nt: TGTGCCAGCAGCTTACACAGGTTGAACACTGAAGCTTTCTTT; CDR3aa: CASSLHRLNTEAFF
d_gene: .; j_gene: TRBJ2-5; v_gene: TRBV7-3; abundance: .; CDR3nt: TGTGCCAGCAGCTTAACGTCGGGGGGCCGGGAGACCCAGTACTTC; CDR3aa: CASSLTSGGRETQYF
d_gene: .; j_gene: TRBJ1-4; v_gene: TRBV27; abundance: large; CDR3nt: TGTGCCAGCAGTTCCCAGGGAGATGAAAAACTGTTTTTT; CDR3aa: CASSSQGDEKLFF
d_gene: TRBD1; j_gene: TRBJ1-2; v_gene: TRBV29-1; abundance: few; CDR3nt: TGCAGCGTTGAAAGACAGGGATTTAACTATGGCTACACCTTC; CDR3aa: CSVERQGFNYGYTF
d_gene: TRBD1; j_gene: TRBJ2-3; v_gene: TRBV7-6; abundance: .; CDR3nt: TGTGTCAGCAGCTTACCGACAGGGATAACAGATACGCAGTATTTT; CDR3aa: CVSSLPTGITDTQYF
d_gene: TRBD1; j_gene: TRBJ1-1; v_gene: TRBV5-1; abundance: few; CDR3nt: TGCGCCAGCAGCAGGGGGCTCACTGAAGCTTTCTTT; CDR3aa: CASSRGLTEAFF
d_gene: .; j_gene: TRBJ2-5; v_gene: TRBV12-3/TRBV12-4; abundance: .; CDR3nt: TGTGCCAGCAGTTTACGTGTAATGGGTTCCAAGGAGACCCAGTACTTC; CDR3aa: CASSLRVMGSKETQYF
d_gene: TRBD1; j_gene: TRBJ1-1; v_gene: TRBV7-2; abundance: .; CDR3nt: TGTGCCAGCAGCGGACAAGGGACAGGGACCACTGAAGCTTTCTTT; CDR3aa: CASSGQGTGTTEAFF
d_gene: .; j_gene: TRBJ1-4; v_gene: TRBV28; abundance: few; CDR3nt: TGTGCCAGCGGGGGGGGAGTGAGTGAAAAACTGTTTTTT; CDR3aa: CASGGGVSEKLFF
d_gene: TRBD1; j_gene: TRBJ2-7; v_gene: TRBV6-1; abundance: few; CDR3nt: TGTGCCAGCAGTCCGGGACAGGGGCCGCTTCAGTACTTC; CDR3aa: CASSPGQGPLQYF
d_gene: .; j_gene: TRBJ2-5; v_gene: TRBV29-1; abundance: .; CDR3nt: TGCAGCGTTTCTTACGCCTTCCGGGAGACCCAGTACTTC; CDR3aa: CSVSYAFRETQYF
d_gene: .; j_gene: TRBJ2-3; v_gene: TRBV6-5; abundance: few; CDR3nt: TGTGCCAGCAGTTACTCCAGGGGATTTGGGACAGATACGCAGTATTTT; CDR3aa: CASSYSRGFGTDTQYF
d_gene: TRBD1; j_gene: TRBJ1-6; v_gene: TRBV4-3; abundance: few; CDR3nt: TGCGCCAGCAGCCCCAGGGGGCCGAGCAGTAATTCACCCCTCCACTTT; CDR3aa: CASSPRGPSSNSPLHF
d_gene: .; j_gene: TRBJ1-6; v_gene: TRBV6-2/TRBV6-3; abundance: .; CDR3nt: TGTGCCAGCAGTAACAATCGGAATTCACCCCTCCACTTT; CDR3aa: CASSNNRNSPLHF
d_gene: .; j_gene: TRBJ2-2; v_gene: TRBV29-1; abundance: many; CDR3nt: TGCAGCGCACAGGGCACGAACACCGGGGAGCTGTTTTTT; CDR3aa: CSAQGTNTGELFF
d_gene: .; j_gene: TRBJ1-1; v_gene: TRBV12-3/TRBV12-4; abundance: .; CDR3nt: TGTGCCAGCAGCTTTAATGCGAACACTGAAGCTTTCTTT; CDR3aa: CASSFNANTEAFF
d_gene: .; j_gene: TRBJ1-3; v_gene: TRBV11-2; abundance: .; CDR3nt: TGTGCCAGCAGCCCCCGGGGAGGGGTTCCTGGAAACACCATATATTTT; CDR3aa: CASSPRGGVPGNTIYF